The clone carrying this T cell receptor beta chain turned up a few times. What it binds is not known. The data derive from a study of shared clonotypes between healthy human individuals. Whole-study context: CD4 naive and memory got three plates each, CD8 naive two, CD8 memory one. Study conclusions and caveats: Clonotype sharing across a few donors was observed for around 5.1% of naive CD4 clonotypes.

Germline values: CDR1 MNHEY, CDR2 SVGAGI. V shed 5 bases and J 9 bases; nucleotides not matched to a gene: 8. There are 15 residues in the CDR3. Measured with immunoSEQ multiplex PCR; TCRdb has only the in-frame clones, and not every one. The table records roughly 300,000 clones, around 86% of them present only once. The sample comprised memory CD8+ T cells sorted from blood. The subset here: CD45RO+ cells pooled with CCR7-negative TemRA cells. This sequence was found in a man younger than 30 in good health. This chain connects TRBV6-5 to TRBJ2-1; 12 bases map to TRBD1. DNA for the CDR3: TGTGCCAGCAGTCCCGCCGGGACAGGGGGCATTGAGCAGTTCTTC. Its protein product is CASSPAGTGGIEQFF.